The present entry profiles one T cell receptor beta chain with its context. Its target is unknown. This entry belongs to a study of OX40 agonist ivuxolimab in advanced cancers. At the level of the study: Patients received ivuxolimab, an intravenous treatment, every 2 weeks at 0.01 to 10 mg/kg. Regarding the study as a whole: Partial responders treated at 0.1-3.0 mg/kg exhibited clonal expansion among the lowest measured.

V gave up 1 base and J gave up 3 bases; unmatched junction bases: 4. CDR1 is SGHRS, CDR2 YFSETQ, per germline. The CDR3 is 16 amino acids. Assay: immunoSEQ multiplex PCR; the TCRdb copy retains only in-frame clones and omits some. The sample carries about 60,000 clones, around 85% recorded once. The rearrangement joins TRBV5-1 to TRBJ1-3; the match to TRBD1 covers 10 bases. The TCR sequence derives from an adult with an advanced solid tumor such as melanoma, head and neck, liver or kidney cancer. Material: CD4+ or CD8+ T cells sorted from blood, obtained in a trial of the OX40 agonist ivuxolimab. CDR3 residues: CASSLKDRGHGNTIYF. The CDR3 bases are TGCGCCAGCAGCTTGAAAGACAGGGGGCATGGAAACACCATATATTTT.